This record looks at one TCR beta chain sequence and its context. The antigen remains undetermined. The method was immunoSEQ multiplex PCR; TCRdb's version includes in-frame clones alone and lacks a portion of them. The repertoire includes under 1,900,000 clones, around 98.5% of them detected once, and roughly 0.35% sits in the top ten. This sample is drawn from a study of shared clonotypes between healthy human individuals. Overall study findings and caveats: Larger estimated richness was generally seen in naive subsets than in memory subsets.

V was trimmed by 10 bases and J by 7 bases, leaving 10 bases between them. Germline CDR1 WSHSY, CDR2 SAAADI. This CDR3 has 10 amino acids. The sequencing sample was made of naive CD4+ T cells sorted from blood. Subset described: CD45RA+ positively selected. The V and J genes are TRBV10-2 and TRBJ1-2; D gene unclear. The source is a man aged 30 to 45 in good health. The CDR3 region has the DNA TGCGCCATCCCCCACTGTGGCTACACCTTC. Protein sequence: CAIPHCGYTF.